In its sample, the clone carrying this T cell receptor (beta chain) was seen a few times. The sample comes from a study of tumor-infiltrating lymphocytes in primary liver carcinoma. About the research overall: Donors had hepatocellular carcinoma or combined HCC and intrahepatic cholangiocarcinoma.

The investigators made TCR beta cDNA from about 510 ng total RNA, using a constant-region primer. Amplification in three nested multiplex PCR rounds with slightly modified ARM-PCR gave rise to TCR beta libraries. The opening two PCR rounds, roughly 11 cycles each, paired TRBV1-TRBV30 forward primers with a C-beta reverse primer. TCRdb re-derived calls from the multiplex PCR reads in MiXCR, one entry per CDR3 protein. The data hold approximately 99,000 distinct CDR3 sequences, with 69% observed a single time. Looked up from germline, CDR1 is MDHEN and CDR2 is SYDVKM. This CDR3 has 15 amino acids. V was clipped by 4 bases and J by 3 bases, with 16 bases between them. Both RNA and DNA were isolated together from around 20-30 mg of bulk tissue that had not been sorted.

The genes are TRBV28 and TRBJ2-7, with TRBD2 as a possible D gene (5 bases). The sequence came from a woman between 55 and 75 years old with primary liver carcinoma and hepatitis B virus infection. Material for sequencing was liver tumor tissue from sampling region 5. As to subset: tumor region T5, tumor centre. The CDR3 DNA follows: TGTGCCAGCAGTTCCCACGCGAGGGCCCACTACGAGCAGTACTTC. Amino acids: CASSSHARAHYEQYF.